This T cell receptor (beta chain) was sequenced for a study of monozygotic twins with inflammatory bowel disease. TCRdb re-called the 5' RACE reads and gives one entry per CDR3 protein, without DNA. The listing contains fewer than 550,000 distinct CDR3 sequences. This CDR3 spans 13 amino acids. CDR1 and CDR2 from the germline V gene are DFQATT and SNEGSKA (reference sequence). Comments on this clonotype: Its antigen remains unidentified.

General study findings and limits: Among IBD patients, fewer clonotypes were shared with others than among healthy twins, especially with disease activity. Varying immunosuppressive regimens may have increased patient repertoire variability.

This rearrangement joins TRBV20-1 to TRBJ1-1. The sequence came from a human donor with ulcerative colitis or Crohn's disease, or a healthy co-twin of an affected twin (not recorded which). Sequencing input: blood. The chain's CDR3 is CSARETGPFEAFF.